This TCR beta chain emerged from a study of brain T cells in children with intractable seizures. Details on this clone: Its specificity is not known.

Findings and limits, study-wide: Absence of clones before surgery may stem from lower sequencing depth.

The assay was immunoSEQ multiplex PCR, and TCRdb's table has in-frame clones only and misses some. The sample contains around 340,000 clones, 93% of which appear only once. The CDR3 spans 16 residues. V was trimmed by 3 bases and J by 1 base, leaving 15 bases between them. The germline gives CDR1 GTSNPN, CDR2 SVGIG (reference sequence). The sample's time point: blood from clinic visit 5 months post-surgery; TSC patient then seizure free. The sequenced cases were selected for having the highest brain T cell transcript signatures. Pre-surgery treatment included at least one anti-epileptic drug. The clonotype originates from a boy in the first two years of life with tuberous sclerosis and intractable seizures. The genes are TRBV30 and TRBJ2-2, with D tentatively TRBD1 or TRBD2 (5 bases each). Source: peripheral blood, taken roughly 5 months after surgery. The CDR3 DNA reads TGTGCCTGGAGCGGGGCCGGGGCCGTGAACACCGGGGAGCTGTTTTTT. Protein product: CAWSGAGAVNTGELFF.